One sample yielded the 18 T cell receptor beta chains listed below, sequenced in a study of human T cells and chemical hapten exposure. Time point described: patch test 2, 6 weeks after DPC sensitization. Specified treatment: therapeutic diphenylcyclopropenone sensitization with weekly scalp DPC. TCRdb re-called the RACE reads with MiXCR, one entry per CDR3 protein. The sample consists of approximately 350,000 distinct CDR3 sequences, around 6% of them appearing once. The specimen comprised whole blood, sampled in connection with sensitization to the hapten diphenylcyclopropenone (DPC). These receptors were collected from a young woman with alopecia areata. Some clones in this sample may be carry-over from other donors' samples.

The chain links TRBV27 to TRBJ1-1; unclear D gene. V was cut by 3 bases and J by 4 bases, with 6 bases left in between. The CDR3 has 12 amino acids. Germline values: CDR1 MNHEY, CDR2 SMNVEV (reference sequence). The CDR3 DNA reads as TGTGCCAGCAGTTTTGATGGCACTGAAGCTTTCTTT. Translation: CASSFDGTEAFF.

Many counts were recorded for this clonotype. In nucleotides, the CDR3 is TGCGCCAGCAGCTTCAACAGGGAACTCCGGGACACTGAAGCTTTCTTT. This translates into CASSFNRELRDTEAFF. V is TRBV5-1 and J is TRBJ1-1; perhaps TRBD1 as D (6 bases). Germline V gene data show CDR1 as SGHRS and CDR2 as YFSETQ. Trimming removed 2 bases from V and 3 bases from J, with 17 bases in between. The CDR3 is made up of 16 amino acids.

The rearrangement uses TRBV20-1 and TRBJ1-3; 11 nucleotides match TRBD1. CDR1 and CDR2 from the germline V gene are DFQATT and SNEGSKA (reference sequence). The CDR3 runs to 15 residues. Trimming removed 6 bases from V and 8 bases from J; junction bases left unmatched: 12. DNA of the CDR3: TGCAGTGCCTCAGCGAGGACAGGGGGCGCGGACACCATATATTTT. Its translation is CSASARTGGADTIYF.

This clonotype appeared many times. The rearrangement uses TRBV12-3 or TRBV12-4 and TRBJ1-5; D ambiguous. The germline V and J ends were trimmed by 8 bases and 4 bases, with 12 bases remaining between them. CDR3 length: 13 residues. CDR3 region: CASVTLLNQPQHF. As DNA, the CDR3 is TGTGCCAGCGTAACCTTACTGAATCAGCCCCAGCATTTT.

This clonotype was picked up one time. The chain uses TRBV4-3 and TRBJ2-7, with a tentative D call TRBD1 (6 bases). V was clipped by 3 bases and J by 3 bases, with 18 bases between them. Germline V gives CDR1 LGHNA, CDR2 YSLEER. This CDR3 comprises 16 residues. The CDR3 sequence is CASSQKTGGTLYEQYF. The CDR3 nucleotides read TGCGCCAGCAGCCAGAAGACAGGCGGAACCCTCTACGAGCAGTACTTC.

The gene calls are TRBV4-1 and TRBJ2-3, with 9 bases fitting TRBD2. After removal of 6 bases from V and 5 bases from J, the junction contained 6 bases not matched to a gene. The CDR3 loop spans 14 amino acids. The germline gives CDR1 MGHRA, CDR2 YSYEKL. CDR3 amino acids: CASRVSGGEDTQYF. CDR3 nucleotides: TGCGCCAGCAGAGTTAGCGGGGGTGAAGATACGCAGTATTTT.

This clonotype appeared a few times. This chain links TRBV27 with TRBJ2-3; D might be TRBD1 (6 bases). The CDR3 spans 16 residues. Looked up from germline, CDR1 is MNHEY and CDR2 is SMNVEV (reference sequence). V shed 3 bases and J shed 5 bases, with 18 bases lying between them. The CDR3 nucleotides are TGTGCCAGCAGTTTCCAGGGGTTAGGTCTCGGAGATACGCAGTATTTT. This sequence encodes CASSFQGLGLGDTQYF.

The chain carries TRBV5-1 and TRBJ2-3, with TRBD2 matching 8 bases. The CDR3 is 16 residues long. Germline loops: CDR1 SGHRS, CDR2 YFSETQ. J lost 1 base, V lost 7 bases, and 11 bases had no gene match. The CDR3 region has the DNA TGCGCCAGCGGGCGGGGGGATCTTCTACGCACAGATACGCAGTATTTT. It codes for CASGRGDLLRTDTQYF.

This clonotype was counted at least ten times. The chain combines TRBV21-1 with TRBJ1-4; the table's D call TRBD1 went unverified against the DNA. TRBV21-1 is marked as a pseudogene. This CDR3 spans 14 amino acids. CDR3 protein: CASIPGQGGEKLFF. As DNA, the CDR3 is TGTGCCAGCATCCCGGGACAGGGAGGTGAAAAACTGTTTTTT.

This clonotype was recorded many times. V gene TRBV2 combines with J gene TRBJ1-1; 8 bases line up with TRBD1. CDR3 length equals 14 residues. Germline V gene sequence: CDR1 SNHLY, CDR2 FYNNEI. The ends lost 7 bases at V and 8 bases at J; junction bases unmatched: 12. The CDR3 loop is CASIHRGLNEEAFF. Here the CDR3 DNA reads TGTGCCAGCATCCACAGGGGGTTAAATGAGGAAGCTTTCTTT.

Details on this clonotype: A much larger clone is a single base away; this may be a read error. The CDR3 loop is CASRSWESGYTF. The CDR3 DNA follows: TGTGCCAGCAGGAGCTGGGAGTCAGGCTACACCTTC. The rearrangement links TRBV12-3 or TRBV12-4 to TRBJ1-2; D gene ambiguous. Trimming pared 6 bases from V and 8 bases from J, leaving 13 bases between. The CDR3 length is 12 residues.

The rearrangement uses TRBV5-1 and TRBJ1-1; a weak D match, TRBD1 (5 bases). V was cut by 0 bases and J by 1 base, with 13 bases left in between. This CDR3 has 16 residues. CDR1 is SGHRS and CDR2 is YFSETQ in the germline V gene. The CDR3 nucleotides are TGCGCCAGCAGCTTGGGGCCCGAGGGGTCGAACACTGAAGCTTTCTTT. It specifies CASSLGPEGSNTEAFF.

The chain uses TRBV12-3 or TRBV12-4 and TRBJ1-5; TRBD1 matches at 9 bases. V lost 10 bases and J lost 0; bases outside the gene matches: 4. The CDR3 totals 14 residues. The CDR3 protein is CATGQGNSNQPQHF. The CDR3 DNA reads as TGTGCCACCGGACAGGGGAATAGCAATCAGCCCCAGCATTTT.

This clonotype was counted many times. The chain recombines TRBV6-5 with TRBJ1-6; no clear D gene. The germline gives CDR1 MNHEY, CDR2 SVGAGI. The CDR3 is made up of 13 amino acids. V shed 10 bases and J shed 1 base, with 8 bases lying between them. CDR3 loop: CATKESYNSPLHF. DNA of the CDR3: TGTGCCACGAAGGAGTCCTATAATTCACCCCTCCACTTT.

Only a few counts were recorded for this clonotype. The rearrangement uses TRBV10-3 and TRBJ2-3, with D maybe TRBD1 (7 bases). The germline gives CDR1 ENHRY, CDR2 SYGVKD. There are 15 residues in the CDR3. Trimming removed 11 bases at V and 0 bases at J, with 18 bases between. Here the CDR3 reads CAHLRGDPSTDTQYF. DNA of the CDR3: TGTGCCCACCTCAGGGGGGACCCTAGCACAGATACGCAGTATTTT.

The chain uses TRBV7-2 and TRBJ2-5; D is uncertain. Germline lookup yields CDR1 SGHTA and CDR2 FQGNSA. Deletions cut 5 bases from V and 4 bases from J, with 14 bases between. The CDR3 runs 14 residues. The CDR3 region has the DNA TGTGCCAGCAGCCTACAGAGGTCCCGAGAGACCCAGTACTTC. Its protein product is CASSLQRSRETQYF.

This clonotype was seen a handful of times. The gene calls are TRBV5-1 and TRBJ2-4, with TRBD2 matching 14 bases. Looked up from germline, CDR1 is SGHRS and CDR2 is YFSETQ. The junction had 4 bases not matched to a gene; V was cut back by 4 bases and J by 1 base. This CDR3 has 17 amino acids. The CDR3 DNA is TGCGCCAGCAGCCGGGGACTAGCGGGGGACGCCAAAAACATTCAGTACTTC. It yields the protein CASSRGLAGDAKNIQYF.

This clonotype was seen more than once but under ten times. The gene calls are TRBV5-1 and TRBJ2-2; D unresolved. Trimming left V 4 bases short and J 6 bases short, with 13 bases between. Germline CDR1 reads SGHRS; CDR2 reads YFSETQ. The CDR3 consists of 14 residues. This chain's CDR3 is CASSPSPTAGELFF. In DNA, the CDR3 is TGCGCCAGCAGCCCGTCCCCCACCGCCGGGGAGCTGTTTTTT.